The 4 T cell receptor beta chains presented below share a single source sample, sequenced in a study of shared clonotypes between healthy human individuals. Assay: immunoSEQ multiplex PCR; the TCRdb copy retains only in-frame clones and omits some. Of over a million clones detected, about 84% appear once; the ten largest clones hold approximately 0.56%. The specimen was memory CD4+ T cells from PBMCs. Described subset: CD45RA-negative fraction. The receptor source for this set is a young man in good health. Some clones in this sample may be carry-over from other donors' samples.

This clone was seen a few times. The chain combines TRBV11-2 with TRBJ2-5; D possibly corresponds to TRBD1 (5 bases). CDR3 length equals 17 residues. Germline values: CDR1 SGHAT, CDR2 FQNNGV. V was pared by 0 bases and J by 5 bases, with 19 bases between. As DNA, the CDR3 is TGTGCCAGCAGCTTAGAGTCGGGCAGGGTTGGAGTGGAGACCCAGTACTTC. As protein: CASSLESGRVGVETQYF.

This clone was detected ten times or more. The rearrangement uses TRBV15 and TRBJ1-2; D might be TRBD1 (5 bases). Germline CDR1 LNHNV, CDR2 YYDKDF (reference sequence). This CDR3 spans 12 amino acids. The germline V and J ends were trimmed by 1 base and 12 bases, with 12 bases remaining between them. The chain's CDR3 is CATSRGGLFHTF. In nucleotides, the CDR3 is TGTGCCACCAGCAGAGGGGGACTATTCCACACCTTC. The whole variable domain, filled in from reference TRBV15 and TRBJ1-2, reads DAMVIQNPRYQVTQFGKPVTLSCSQTLNHNVMYWYQQKSSQAPKLLFHYYDKDFNNEADTPDNFQSRRPNTSFCFLDIRSPGLGDTAMYLCATSRGGLFHTFGSGTRLTVV.

The chain has TRBV2 and TRBJ2-1; 10 bases agree with TRBD2. The germline V gene has CDR1 SNHLY and CDR2 FYNNEI. V gave up 1 base and J gave up 7 bases; unmatched junction bases: 10. This CDR3 has 17 residues. CDR3 DNA sequence: TGTGCCAGCAGTGAAGTATTGTGGCTAGCGGGAGTGAATGAGCAGTTCTTC. This gives the protein CASSEVLWLAGVNEQFF.

The rearrangement uses TRBV28 and TRBJ1-5; D gene ambiguous. The CDR3 loop spans 14 amino acids. With 1 base removed from V and 5 bases from J, the gap between germline ends came to 9 bases. The germline gives CDR1 MDHEN, CDR2 SYDVKM. The CDR3 reads CASSLSLGDQPQHF. DNA of the CDR3: TGTGCCAGCAGTTTATCTTTGGGAGATCAGCCCCAGCATTTT.